The 21 T cell receptor beta chains below all came from one sample that was sequenced in a study of blood T cell repertoires in COVID-19. The assay was immunoSEQ multiplex PCR, and TCRdb's table has in-frame clones only and misses some. The repertoire holds 230,000 or so clones, around 89% seen once, with just over 2.5% in the top ten. The sample was PBMCs or T cells enriched from blood (not recorded which). Every receptor here comes from a young woman who had recovered from COVID-19.

The chain employs TRBV7-2 and TRBJ2-7, with 8 nucleotides matching TRBD1. Germline V gives CDR1 SGHTA, CDR2 FQGNSA. The ends lost 3 bases at V and 9 bases at J; junction bases unmatched: 7. The CDR3 has 13 amino acids. The CDR3 loop reads CASSLGTGRWQYF. For the CDR3, the DNA is TGTGCCAGCAGCTTGGGGACAGGTCGGTGGCAGTACTTC.

The chain recombines TRBV9 with TRBJ2-5, with D possibly being TRBD2 (6 bases). The CDR3 covers 14 residues. Germline CDR1 reads SGDLS; CDR2 reads YYNGEE. V lost 0 bases, J lost 3 bases, and 9 bases lay in between. This chain's CDR3 is CASSVAGRKETQYF. The CDR3 DNA sequence: TGTGCCAGCAGCGTAGCAGGGAGGAAAGAGACCCAGTACTTC.

This clone was counted once. This chain joins TRBV2 and TRBJ1-1, with no clear D. CDR3 length: 13 amino acids. Trimming cost V 4 bases and J 1 base, with 7 bases left between them. Germline CDR1 and CDR2: SNHLY and FYNNEI. The CDR3 loop reads CASSGGWNTEAFF. The CDR3 nucleotides are TGTGCCAGCAGTGGAGGGTGGAACACTGAAGCTTTCTTT.

The gene calls are TRBV6-5 and TRBJ1-6; D is undetermined. The V end was cut by 6 bases, the J end by 6 bases, with 6 bases between. The V gene's germline CDR1 is MNHEY and CDR2 SVGAGI. CDR3 size: 12 residues. The CDR3 here is CASRTVNSPLHF. CDR3 DNA sequence: TGTGCCAGCAGAACTGTTAATTCACCCCTCCACTTT.

The sample holds a few counts of this clone. The chain combines TRBV6-2 or TRBV6-3 with TRBJ1-6; D is undetermined. Trimming shortened V by 6 bases and J by 14 bases, and 17 bases separated the two germline ends. Per the germline V gene, CDR1 is MNHEY and CDR2 is SVGEGT. This CDR3 spans 13 amino acids. For the CDR3, the DNA is TGTGCCAGCAGCTTAGGGCCCCTGAGGGCCCTCCACTTT. This sequence encodes CASSLGPLRALHF.

In its sample, this clone was seen once. The V and J genes are TRBV19 and TRBJ2-7, with 9 bases fitting TRBD1. The V segment lost 6 bases and the J segment 2 bases; nucleotides outside the gene matches: 5. This CDR3 contains 14 residues. Germline CDR1 and CDR2: LNHDA and SQIVND (reference sequence). CDR3: CASSPNRGPYEQYF. CDR3 sequence (DNA): TGTGCCAGTAGCCCGAACAGGGGGCCCTACGAGCAGTACTTC.

The chain employs TRBV4-1 and TRBJ2-1; the match to TRBD2 covers 8 bases. Germline assignment: CDR1 MGHRA and CDR2 YSYEKL. CDR3 length equals 15 residues. Trimming took 1 base from V and 8 from J; bases not matched to a gene: 7. The CDR3 DNA sequence: TGCGCCAGCAGCCAAGCGGGGGGGCCTGACGATGAGCAGTTCTTC. The encoded protein is CASSQAGGPDDEQFF.

This clone was seen a few times. The chain joins TRBV19 to TRBJ2-3, with TRBD1 matching 7 bases. The junction had 11 bases not matched to a gene; V was cut back by 6 bases and J by 5 bases. Germline assignment: CDR1 LNHDA and CDR2 SQIVND (reference sequence). This CDR3 has 15 residues. The CDR3, as DNA: TGTGCCAGTAGGAAGACAGGGTATCCTAAAGATACGCAGTATTTT. Its translation: CASRKTGYPKDTQYF.

This chain joins TRBV9 and TRBJ2-7; 9 positions match TRBD1. Germline V CDR1 and CDR2: SGDLS, YYNGEE. This CDR3 is 14 amino acids long. V lost 4 bases, J lost 4 bases, and 6 bases stayed unmatched. The CDR3 sequence is CASSLGQGLYEQYF. In DNA form, the CDR3 reads TGTGCCAGCAGCCTAGGACAGGGGCTTTACGAGCAGTACTTC. The variable domain in full, completed from reference TRBV9 and TRBJ2-7, reads DSGVTQTPKHLITATGQRVTLRCSPRSGDLSVYWYQQSLDQGLQFLIQYYNGEERAKGNILERFSAQQFPDLHSELNLSSLELGDSALYFCASSLGQGLYEQYFGPGTRLTVT.

The chain combines TRBV5-1 with TRBJ2-6; TRBD1 aligns across 8 bases. The CDR3 contains 19 residues. The J segment lost 1 base and the V segment lost 4 bases, leaving 13 bases of the junction unmatched. CDR1 and CDR2 from the germline V gene are SGHRS and YFSETQ. Here the CDR3 DNA reads TGCGCCAGCAGCACCCAAACCGGGACAGGACTATCTGGGGCCAACGTCCTGACTTTC. This translates into CASSTQTGTGLSGANVLTF.

The chain recombines TRBV13 with TRBJ2-3, with 8 bases identical to TRBD2. The CDR3 is 17 amino acids. CDR1 is PRHDT and CDR2 is FYEKMQ in the germline V gene (reference sequence). V was pared by 1 base and J by 4 bases, with 10 bases of the junction left unmatched. The CDR3 coding sequence is TGTGCCAGCAGCTTAGCTTTTTGGCGGGGGGTTTCAGATACGCAGTATTTT. This encodes CASSLAFWRGVSDTQYF.

The chain recombines TRBV20-1 with TRBJ2-1; no clear D gene. Germline CDR1 is DFQATT and CDR2 is SNEGSKA (reference sequence). Trimming shortened V by 3 bases and J by 7 bases, and 13 bases separated the two germline ends. The CDR3 is made up of 13 amino acids. The CDR3 loop is CSASPLTRNEQFF. CDR3 coding DNA: TGCAGTGCTAGTCCCCTTACTCGAAATGAGCAGTTCTTC.

The chain couples TRBV7-9 to TRBJ2-3; 12 bases are a match to TRBD2. V shed 5 bases, J shed 2 bases, and the junction held 14 bases outside the gene matches. CDR3 length equals 19 residues. CDR1 is SEHNR and CDR2 is FQNEAQ in the germline V gene (reference sequence). The CDR3 nucleotides are TGTGCCAGCAGCCTAACCCTCGAAAGACTAGCGGGGGCCACAGATACGCAGTATTTT. Translation: CASSLTLERLAGATDTQYF.

The rearrangement uses TRBV3-1 (or the pseudogene TRBV3-2) and TRBJ1-1, with 8 bases aligning to TRBD1. Germline V gives CDR1 LGHDT, CDR2 YNNKEL (reference sequence). The CDR3 length is 14 residues. V lost 2 bases and J lost 4; bases outside the gene matches: 3. DNA for the CDR3: TGTGCCAGCAGCCAACCAGACAGGGGCACTGAAGCTTTCTTT. Translation gives CASSQPDRGTEAFF.

The gene calls are TRBV10-2 and TRBJ2-7; D is ambiguous. Germline lookup yields CDR1 WSHSY and CDR2 SAAADI. V dropped 2 bases and J dropped 3 bases, with 5 bases sitting between them. The CDR3 is made up of 12 amino acids. The CDR3 coding sequence is TGCGCCAGCAGTGAGGAGAGCTACGAGCAGTACTTC. Protein: CASSEESYEQYF.

The chain employs TRBV5-6 and TRBJ1-4; 8 nucleotides align to TRBD1. This CDR3 is 17 amino acids long. V was pared by 4 bases and J by 3 bases, with 11 bases of the junction left unmatched. Per germline, CDR1 SGHDT and CDR2 YYEEEE. In DNA form, the CDR3 reads TGTGCCAGCAGCCTGACAGGGGCGGGGGCTCCTAATGAAAAACTGTTTTTT. This codes for CASSLTGAGAPNEKLFF. The full variable domain, with the rest looked up from reference TRBV5-6 and TRBJ1-4, is DAGVTQSPTHLIKTRGQQVTLRCSPKSGHDTVSWYQQALGQGPQFIFQYYEEEERQRGNFPDRFSGHQFPNYSSELNVNALLLGDSALYLCASSLTGAGAPNEKLFFGSGTQLSVL.

In this sample, this clone turned up a few times. The chain uses TRBV4-1 and TRBJ2-7; a weak D match, TRBD2 (5 bases). This CDR3 spans 15 amino acids. Trimming removed 0 bases from V and 3 bases from J, with 12 bases in between. Germline V gene sequence: CDR1 MGHRA, CDR2 YSYEKL. The CDR3 is CASSQDWASNYEQYF. The CDR3 DNA is TGCGCCAGCAGCCAAGATTGGGCTAGCAACTACGAGCAGTACTTC.

This clone was seen a handful of times. This chain uses TRBV4-2 with TRBJ1-6; D is perhaps TRBD1 (5 bases). This CDR3 region has 15 residues. Trimming pared 4 bases from V and 14 bases from J, leaving 21 bases between. Per germline, CDR1 LGHNA and CDR2 YNFKEQ. The CDR3 loop reads CASSPWKGALVALHF. Written as DNA, the CDR3 is TGTGCCAGCAGCCCCTGGAAAGGGGCCCTGGTGGCCCTCCACTTT.

CDR3 sequence (DNA): TGCGCCAGCAGCCGGAGGGTGGTTTCAGCGAACACTGAAGCTTTCTTT. Its translation: CASSRRVVSANTEAFF. The chain recombines TRBV5-1 with TRBJ1-1; D gene uncertain. The CDR3 spans 16 residues. Germline CDR1 reads SGHRS; CDR2 reads YFSETQ. The V end lost 4 bases, the J end lost 1 base, and 17 bases lay between the germline ends.

This chain connects TRBV2 to TRBJ2-5, with D perhaps TRBD1 (6 bases). The germline V gene has CDR1 SNHLY and CDR2 FYNNEI. CDR3 length equals 11 residues. This chain's CDR3 is CAVGRGETQYF. The CDR3 DNA reads TGTGCTGTGGGCAGGGGAGAGACCCAGTACTTC.

This rearrangement joins TRBV12-3 or TRBV12-4 to TRBJ1-4; D unclear. V was cut by 2 bases and J by 5 bases, with 6 bases left in between. The CDR3 consists of 13 residues. The chain's CDR3 is CASSLIRNEKLFF. The DNA for the CDR3 is TGTGCCAGCAGTTTAATCAGGAATGAAAAACTGTTTTTT.